These 27 T cell receptor beta chains share one sample of origin, sequenced in a study of cytomegalovirus exposure and HLA in healthy donors. PCR amplification relied on 60 Vbeta primers (plus 13 Jbeta primers). Profiling relied on immunoSEQ multiplex PCR, and the TCRdb table lists in-frame clones only, not all of them. The sample lists about 140,000 clones; approximately 82% were seen once. Source material: PBMCs. These receptors were collected from a man in his late teens or twenties in good health and CMV-seropositive.

This clone was found a few times. This chain links TRBV4-1 with TRBJ1-3, with D possibly TRBD1 on 6 matching bases. Trimming cost V 5 bases and J 4 bases, with 21 bases left between them. Germline V gives CDR1 MGHRA, CDR2 YSYEKL. The CDR3 sequence is 17 residues long. The CDR3 protein is CASSGYRAFEWGNTIYF. DNA of the CDR3: TGCGCCAGCAGCGGCTACAGGGCCTTCGAGTGGGGAAACACCATATATTTT.

The CDR3 sequence: CASRLRGSGNTEAFF. The CDR3 bases are TGTGCCAGCAGGCTTAGGGGTTCAGGCAACACTGAAGCTTTCTTT. V gene TRBV27 combines with J gene TRBJ1-1; D perhaps matches TRBD1 (5 bases). Germline values: CDR1 MNHEY, CDR2 SMNVEV (reference sequence). The CDR3 length is 15 residues. The V end was cut by 6 bases, the J end by 2 bases, with 16 bases between.

The V and J genes are TRBV29-1 and TRBJ1-1; D not resolved. The CDR3 length is 12 residues. In germline, CDR1 is SQVTM, CDR2 ANQGSEA. Trimming took off 6 bases at V and 3 bases at J, with 11 bases between the two ends. CDR3 sequence reads: CSVINDYTEAFF. The CDR3 DNA sequence: TGCAGCGTCATTAATGACTACACTGAAGCTTTCTTT. Filled out from reference TRBV29-1 and TRBJ1-1, the complete variable domain reads SAVISQKPSRDICQRGTSLTIQCQVDSQVTMMFWYRQQPGQSLTLIATANQGSEATYESGFVIDKFPISRPNLTFSTLTVSNMSPEDSSIYLCSVINDYTEAFFGQGTRLTVV.

This clone has more than one count but fewer than ten. This chain connects TRBV19 to TRBJ1-2; possible D gene TRBD1, 6 bases. Germline CDR1 LNHDA, CDR2 SQIVND (reference sequence). This CDR3 spans 14 amino acids. Between the trimmed V and J ends, which lost 3 bases and 2 bases, there was a span of 10 bases. The CDR3 is CASSIRDTNYGYTF. The CDR3 DNA reads TGTGCCAGTAGTATCAGGGACACAAACTATGGCTACACCTTC.

In this sample, this clone turned up a few times. V and J are TRBV5-1 and TRBJ2-1, with TRBD2 as a possible D gene (6 bases). CDR3 length: 16 amino acids. V lost 4 bases to trimming and J lost 4 bases, with 18 bases between them. Germline CDR1 and CDR2: SGHRS and YFSETQ. CDR3 in amino acids: CASSLEAGYAYNEQFF. DNA of the CDR3: TGCGCCAGCAGCCTGGAAGCGGGCTACGCTTACAATGAGCAGTTCTTC.

The table lists this clone with a few counts. The CDR3 DNA follows: TGTGCCAGCAGGTGGGGCGTCTATGGCTACACCTTC. Translation gives CASRWGVYGYTF. V is TRBV28 and J is TRBJ1-2; D is perhaps TRBD1 (5 bases). Trimming stripped 6 bases from V and 4 bases from J, with 9 bases between. The length of the CDR3 is 12 residues. CDR1 is MDHEN, CDR2 SYDVKM, per germline.

The chain combines TRBV5-1 with TRBJ1-1; D might be TRBD1 (6 bases). V lost 0 bases to trimming and J lost 6 bases, with 12 bases between them. Per germline, CDR1 SGHRS and CDR2 YFSETQ. The CDR3 is 14 residues long. CDR3 region: CASSLVGGAAEAFF. The CDR3 DNA reads as TGCGCCAGCAGCTTGGTAGGGGGGGCGGCTGAAGCTTTCTTT. Together with reference TRBV5-1 and TRBJ1-1, the CDR3 gives the full variable domain: KAGVTQTPRYLIKTRGQQVTLSCSPISGHRSVSWYQQTPGQGLQFLFEYFSETQRNKGNFPGRFSGRQFSNSRSEMNVSTLELGDSALYLCASSLVGGAAEAFFGQGTRLTVV.

This clone was picked up a small number of times. This chain joins TRBV28 and TRBJ1-5, with TRBD1 matching 9 bases. The germline gives CDR1 MDHEN, CDR2 SYDVKM. V shed 5 bases and J 5 bases; nucleotides not matched to a gene: 10. This CDR3 region has 16 residues. CDR3 loop: CASSLADRGVDQPQHF. The CDR3 bases are TGTGCCAGCAGTCTCGCCGACAGGGGGGTTGATCAGCCCCAGCATTTT. Full variable domain (remainder filled in from reference TRBV28 and TRBJ1-5): DVKVTQSSRYLVKRTGEKVFLECVQDMDHENMFWYRQDPGLGLRLIYFSYDVKMKEKGDIPEGYSVSREKKERFSLILESASTNQTSMYLCASSLADRGVDQPQHFGDGTRLSIL.

The chain carries TRBV27 and TRBJ2-1; no definite D call. The CDR3 runs 15 residues. V gave up 4 bases and J gave up 0 bases, with 10 bases separating them. The germline V gene encodes CDR1 MNHEY and CDR2 SMNVEV (reference sequence). The CDR3 sequence: CASSYSPSSYNEQFF. CDR3 DNA: TGTGCCAGCAGTTATTCCCCTAGCTCCTACAATGAGCAGTTCTTC.

There are a few counts of this clone. The chain links TRBV13 to TRBJ2-2; TRBD2 might be the D (5 bases). CDR1 PRHDT and CDR2 FYEKMQ come from the germline V gene (reference sequence). With 0 bases removed from V and 4 bases from J, the gap between germline ends came to 15 bases. The CDR3 length is 17 residues. The CDR3 nucleotides are TGTGCCAGCAGCTTAGGGACGAGGGAGTGGGGCACCGGGGAGCTGTTTTTT. It specifies CASSLGTREWGTGELFF. The full variable domain, with the rest looked up from reference TRBV13 and TRBJ2-2, is AAGVIQSPRHLIKEKRETATLKCYPIPRHDTVYWYQQGPGQDPQFLISFYEKMQSDKGSIPDRFSAQQFSDYHSELNMSSLELGDSALYFCASSLGTREWGTGELFFGEGSRLTVL.

This chain links TRBV9 with TRBJ2-7; 12 bases align to TRBD2. The CDR3 covers 16 residues. Germline V lookup: CDR1 SGDLS, CDR2 YYNGEE. J gave up 3 bases and V 0 bases, and 4 bases lay outside the gene matches. The CDR3 coding sequence is TGTGCCAGCAGCGTAGGACTAGCGGGAGATAGCTACGAGCAGTACTTC. Its translation is CASSVGLAGDSYEQYF.

This chain links TRBV6-5 with TRBJ2-5; TRBD1 agrees at 8 bases. The J call may be incorrect, as the DNA end agrees better with TRBJ2-7. Germline loops: CDR1 MNHEY, CDR2 SVGAGI. CDR3 length: 15 amino acids. This chain's CDR3 is CASSQRRQGLYEQYF. In DNA form, the CDR3 reads TGTGCCAGCAGTCAAAGGCGACAGGGGTTGTACGAGCAGTACTTC.

The V gene is TRBV5-5, the J gene TRBJ2-3; 8 bases agree with TRBD2. Trimming took 0 bases from V and 0 from J; bases not matched to a gene: 0. From germline, CDR1 is SGHKS and CDR2 YYEKEE (reference sequence). This CDR3 comprises 15 residues. CDR3 in DNA: TGTGCCAGCAGCTTGGTAGCGGGGAGCACAGATACGCAGTATTTT. It translates to CASSLVAGSTDTQYF. The entire variable domain, with the rest obtained from reference TRBV5-5 and TRBJ2-3, is as follows: DAGVTQSPTHLIKTRGQQVTLRCSPISGHKSVSWYQQVLGQGPQFIFQYYEKEERGRGNFPDRFSARQFPNYSSELNVNALLLGDSALYLCASSLVAGSTDTQYFGPGTRLTVL.

The chain couples TRBV28 to TRBJ1-2, with 9 positions matching TRBD1. There are 14 residues in the CDR3. J gave up 6 bases and V 2 bases, and 4 bases lay outside the gene matches. CDR1 and CDR2 (germline): MDHEN, SYDVKM. This CDR3 reads CASSLSGTGHGYTF. The CDR3 nucleotides read TGTGCCAGCAGTTTAAGCGGGACAGGGCATGGCTACACCTTC.

This clone appeared a single time. This rearrangement joins TRBV29-1 to TRBJ2-7; 11 bases match TRBD2. Losses at the gene ends were 7 bases for V and 0 bases for J; bases not matched to a gene: 11. Germline V CDR1 and CDR2: SQVTM, ANQGSEA. This CDR3 is built from 16 residues. CDR3 bases: TGCAGCGCAACCGGGACTAGCGGAGGGAGCTCCTACGAGCAGTACTTC. Protein product: CSATGTSGGSSYEQYF.

V gene TRBV7-6 combines with J gene TRBJ2-7; 7 bases line up with TRBD1. This CDR3 is built from 16 residues. Germline CDR1 reads SGHVS; CDR2 reads FNYEAQ. The trim removed 3 bases at V and 4 bases at J, leaving 12 bases unmatched. The CDR3 DNA is TGTGCCAGCAGCTTCTTACTAGGGGGCGACGGATACGAGCAGTACTTC. This encodes CASSFLLGGDGYEQYF.

V gene TRBV4-1 combines with J gene TRBJ2-7, with 13 bases matching TRBD2. The V gene end was trimmed by 4 bases and the J gene end by 0 bases; junction bases not matched to a gene: 9. The CDR3 has 18 residues. Germline CDR1 MGHRA, CDR2 YSYEKL. CDR3 nucleotides: TGCGCCAGCAGCCCACAGGGGGGACTAGCGGGACTCTCCTACGAGCAGTACTTC. Protein sequence: CASSPQGGLAGLSYEQYF.

This chain joins TRBV2 and TRBJ2-7; possibly TRBD2 for D (5 bases). Germline V gives CDR1 SNHLY, CDR2 FYNNEI. Deletions cut 3 bases from V and 0 bases from J, with 9 bases between. CDR3 length: 14 amino acids. The CDR3 protein is CASSDEGLSYEQYF. In DNA form, the CDR3 reads TGTGCCAGCAGTGACGAGGGTCTCTCCTACGAGCAGTACTTC.

CDR3 nucleotide sequence: TGCGCCAGCAGCCCATGGGGGGATACCAATGAGCAGTTCTTC. This codes for CASSPWGDTNEQFF. J is TRBJ2-1 and V is TRBV5-1; TRBD2 is a possible D gene (6 bases). V was trimmed by 4 bases and J by 6 bases, leaving 14 bases between them. The CDR3 contains 14 residues. CDR1 SGHRS and CDR2 YFSETQ come from the germline V gene.

The V call is TRBV7-9, the J call TRBJ2-1, with 7 bases fitting TRBD1. V gave up 5 bases and J gave up 5 bases; unmatched junction bases: 9. The CDR3 spans 15 residues. Germline V gives CDR1 SEHNR, CDR2 FQNEAQ (reference sequence). The CDR3 nucleotides are TGTGCCAGCAGCCTGACAGGGTATGCAGACAATGAGCAGTTCTTC. Its protein is CASSLTGYADNEQFF.

The chain couples TRBV4-1 to TRBJ1-6, with 7 bases lining up with TRBD1. V trimming: 2 bases; J trimming: 14 bases; junction bases outside the gene matches: 9. Germline V gene data show CDR1 as MGHRA and CDR2 as YSYEKL. The CDR3 sequence is 14 residues long. The CDR3 loop reads CASSQNRDSGTLHF. The CDR3 DNA sequence: TGCGCCAGCAGCCAAAACCGGGACAGCGGTACCCTCCACTTT.

The rearrangement joins TRBV21-1 to TRBJ2-7; TRBD2, the table's D call, was not compared with the DNA. TRBV21-1 is a documented pseudogene. This CDR3 has 19 amino acids. The CDR3 DNA sequence: TGTGCCAGCAGCAAAGGAGATCCTGTCTTGCGGGGAAGCTCCTACGAGCAGTACTTC. Amino acids: CASSKGDPVLRGSSYEQYF.

CDR3 in amino acids: CASSQWTSGAKNIQYF. The DNA of the CDR3 is TGTGCCAGCAGTCAATGGACTAGCGGGGCCAAAAACATTCAGTACTTC. The chain has TRBV27 and TRBJ2-4; 11 nucleotides align to TRBD2. Per germline, CDR1 MNHEY and CDR2 SMNVEV (reference sequence). The trim removed 5 bases at V and 1 base at J, leaving 4 bases unmatched. This CDR3 contains 16 residues.

Of note for this clone: Relative to the germline gene, one junction end is altered; a read error may explain this. This chain links TRBV7-9 with TRBJ2-2; 12 bases are shared with TRBD2. The CDR3 length is 15 residues. Germline V lookup: CDR1 SEHNR, CDR2 FQNEAQ (reference sequence). This CDR3 is CASSLAGGHTGELFF. As DNA, the CDR3 is TGTGCCAGCAGCCTAGCGGGAGGGCACACCGGGGAGCTGTTTTTT. The variable domain in full, with the rest retrieved from reference TRBV7-9 and TRBJ2-2, is DTGVSQNPRHKITKRGQNVTFRCDPISEHNRLYWYRQTLGQGPEFLTYFQNEAQLEKSRLLSDRFSAERPKGSFSTLEIQRTEQGDSAMYLCASSLAGGHTGELFFGEGSRLTVL.

The rearrangement links TRBV19 to TRBJ1-1, with D tentatively TRBD1 (5 bases). Germline V gives CDR1 LNHDA, CDR2 SQIVND (reference sequence). The CDR3 is 12 residues long. Trimming stripped 5 bases from V and 3 bases from J, with 7 bases between. CDR3 in amino acids: CASSSGYTEAFF. The CDR3 bases are TGTGCCAGTAGTTCAGGGTACACTGAAGCTTTCTTT.

The chain links TRBV28 to TRBJ2-7; the D is unclear. CDR3 length: 13 residues. Germline-derived CDR1 and CDR2 are MDHEN and SYDVKM. Trimming removed 2 bases from V and 3 bases from J, with 8 bases in between. CDR3 residues: CASSLSRLYEQYF. In DNA, the CDR3 is TGTGCCAGCAGTTTAAGTCGACTCTACGAGCAGTACTTC. Supplemented by reference TRBV28 and TRBJ2-7, the full variable domain reads DVKVTQSSRYLVKRTGEKVFLECVQDMDHENMFWYRQDPGLGLRLIYFSYDVKMKEKGDIPEGYSVSREKKERFSLILESASTNQTSMYLCASSLSRLYEQYFGPGTRLTVT.

The chain is built from TRBV9 and TRBJ2-6; 7 bases map to TRBD1. Germline loops: CDR1 SGDLS, CDR2 YYNGEE. The CDR3 covers 18 residues. With 4 bases clipped from V and 0 bases from J, the junction kept 10 bases outside the gene matches. CDR3 DNA sequence: TGTGCCAGCAGCCCCCAGGGACAGCGTTACTCTGGGGCCAACGTCCTGACTTTC. As protein: CASSPQGQRYSGANVLTF.